Judged by abundance, the clone carrying this TCR delta chain is hyperexpanded (1% or more). Its target is not known. V lost 6 bases to trimming and J lost 0 bases, with 12 bases between them. Germline CDR1 is TSESDYY and CDR2 is QEAYKQQN. The CDR3 totals 14 residues. This entry comes from a study of gammadelta T cells in human blood. Study outcomes and limitations: Right after birth, innate γδ T cells reportedly expanded polyclonally after microbial exposure.

TCRdb called clones from the RT-PCR reads again using CATT. The repertoire includes about 340 delta-chain clones, roughly 24% of them detected once, and less than 25% sits in the top ten. Sequenced sample: non-Vgamma9Vdelta2 gamma-delta T cells from infant blood. The TCR sequence derives from a human donor. The V gene is TRAV38-2/DV8, the J gene TRDJ1; D is unresolved. CDR3 sequence reads: CAYKEDAYTDKLIF. The CDR3 DNA sequence: TGTGCTTATAAGGAGGACGCGTACACCGATAAACTCATCTTT.